These 19 T cell receptor beta chains share one sample of origin, sequenced in a study of cytomegalovirus exposure and HLA in healthy donors. Vbeta (60) and Jbeta (13) primers were used in the PCR. Using immunoSEQ multiplex PCR, the repertoire was profiled, and TCRdb retains in-frame clones only, with some absent. The repertoire holds 130,000 to 150,000 clones, with about 82% as singletons. The sequenced sample consisted of PBMCs. The receptors derive from a young man in good health and CMV-seronegative.

This rearrangement joins TRBV6-1 to TRBJ1-4, with D possibly being TRBD1 (5 bases). The CDR3 is 15 amino acids. Germline V gives CDR1 MNHNS, CDR2 SASEGT. Trimming removed 7 bases at V and 12 bases at J, with 24 bases between. The CDR3 loop reads CASTAGTVLWVELFF. DNA of the CDR3: TGTGCCAGCACCGCCGGGACTGTCCTGTGGGTTGAACTGTTTTTT.

The CDR3 DNA reads TGTGCCAGCAGTTTCGGGACAGGGGTGAAGGGAGAGACCCAGTACTTC. Translating gives CASSFGTGVKGETQYF. The rearrangement links TRBV28 to TRBJ2-5, with TRBD1 identical over 10 bases. V lost 3 bases and J lost 4; bases outside the gene matches: 8. From germline, CDR1 is MDHEN and CDR2 SYDVKM. The CDR3 consists of 16 residues.

The V and J genes are TRBV6-1 and TRBJ1-2, with D maybe TRBD1 (6 bases). The CDR3 length is 15 residues. Looked up from germline, CDR1 is MNHNS and CDR2 is SASEGT. Trimming removed 6 bases at V and 4 bases at J, with 18 bases between. The CDR3 sequence: CASRPAVGTIYGYTF. CDR3 DNA sequence: TGTGCCAGCAGACCGGCTGTGGGGACAATCTATGGCTACACCTTC.

The chain recombines TRBV18 with TRBJ1-5, with D uncertain. Germline lookup yields CDR1 KGHSH and CDR2 LQKENI. V lost 2 bases, J lost 11 bases, and 16 bases lay in between. CDR3 length: 14 residues. The DNA of the CDR3 is TGTGCCAGCTCACCAGAAGCAATGTTCGGGTCCCAGCATTTT. Protein sequence: CASSPEAMFGSQHF. Drawing the rest from reference TRBV18 and TRBJ1-5, the complete variable domain is NAGVMQNPRHLVRRRGQEARLRCSPMKGHSHVYWYRQLPEEGLKFMVYLQKENIIDESGMPKERFSAEFPKEGPSILRIQQVVRGDSAAYFCASSPEAMFGSQHFGDGTRLSIL.

This chain links TRBV9 with TRBJ2-3, with D possibly being TRBD2 (5 bases). CDR3 length: 16 residues. V was pared by 3 bases and J by 0 bases, with 14 bases between. Germline values: CDR1 SGDLS, CDR2 YYNGEE. The CDR3 sequence: CASSGRGLTSTDTQYF. CDR3 in DNA: TGTGCCAGCAGCGGCCGAGGGCTTACTAGCACAGATACGCAGTATTTT.

The chain joins TRBV19 to TRBJ1-1, with TRBD1 matching over 9 bases. Germline CDR1 is LNHDA and CDR2 is SQIVND (reference sequence). There are 13 residues in the CDR3. V dropped 7 bases and J dropped 3; count of bases not matched to a gene: 3. The chain's CDR3 is CASKQGAYTEAFF. CDR3 nucleotide sequence: TGTGCCAGTAAACAGGGGGCATACACTGAAGCTTTCTTT. Full variable domain (remainder filled in from reference TRBV19 and TRBJ1-1): DGGITQSPKYLFRKEGQNVTLSCEQNLNHDAMYWYRQDPGQGLRLIYYSQIVNDFQKGDIAEGYSVSREKKESFPLTVTSAQKNPTAFYLCASKQGAYTEAFFGQGTRLTVV.

The chain uses TRBV30 and TRBJ1-5; 8 bases map to TRBD1. Trimming at V came to 5 bases and at J to 2 bases, leaving 8 bases not matched to a gene. Germline CDR1 and CDR2: GTSNPN and SVGIG (reference sequence). The CDR3 is 15 residues long. The CDR3 sequence is CAWALDRGGNQPQHF. The CDR3 nucleotides read TGTGCCTGGGCACTCGACAGGGGCGGCAATCAGCCCCAGCATTTT.

The rearrangement uses TRBV13 and TRBJ1-1; D unclear. The CDR3 has 13 amino acids. Germline V gene data show CDR1 as PRHDT and CDR2 as FYEKMQ (reference sequence). Trimming took 2 bases from V and 1 from J, leaving 5 bases between them. CDR3 DNA sequence: TGTGCCAGCAGCTTACGTCGGAACACTGAAGCTTTCTTT. Its translation is CASSLRRNTEAFF.

The chain couples TRBV9 to TRBJ2-2, with D tentatively TRBD1 (6 bases). V dropped 4 bases and J dropped 4 bases, with 17 bases sitting between them. Germline assignment: CDR1 SGDLS and CDR2 YYNGEE. This CDR3 has 16 amino acids. The CDR3 loop reads CASSPHPTGSTGELFF. CDR3 sequence (DNA): TGTGCCAGCAGCCCTCACCCCACAGGGAGCACCGGGGAGCTGTTTTTT. Looking up the rest from reference TRBV9 and TRBJ2-2 gives the full variable domain: DSGVTQTPKHLITATGQRVTLRCSPRSGDLSVYWYQQSLDQGLQFLIQYYNGEERAKGNILERFSAQQFPDLHSELNLSSLELGDSALYFCASSPHPTGSTGELFFGEGSRLTVL.

The chain joins TRBV7-9 to TRBJ2-7; D ambiguous. Germline V gene sequence: CDR1 SEHNR, CDR2 FQNEAQ (reference sequence). The V end was cut by 0 bases, the J end by 7 bases, with 13 bases between. The CDR3 runs to 14 residues. DNA for the CDR3: TGTGCCAGCAGCTTAGCGCCGAGTTCTTGGGAGCAGTACTTC. This gives the protein CASSLAPSSWEQYF.

This clone has just a few counts. This chain uses TRBV10-3 with TRBJ1-6, with TRBD1 matching over 10 bases. The CDR3 consists of 14 residues. Germline loops: CDR1 ENHRY, CDR2 SYGVKD. The V segment lost 4 bases and the J segment 10 bases; nucleotides outside the gene matches: 4. The CDR3 bases are TGTGCCATCAGTGGGGACAGGGGAGGATCACCCCTCCACTTT. Translating it yields CAISGDRGGSPLHF.

In this sample, this clone turned up a few times. The chain recombines TRBV5-1 with TRBJ2-7; 7 nucleotides match TRBD1. The CDR3 is made up of 13 amino acids. V lost 5 bases to trimming and J lost 0 bases; unmatched junction nucleotides: 2. Germline V gene sequence: CDR1 SGHRS, CDR2 YFSETQ. As DNA, the CDR3 is TGCGCCAGCAGGGACAGGAGCTCCTACGAGCAGTACTTC. It specifies CASRDRSSYEQYF.

This clone was seen once. The V call is TRBV11-2, the J call TRBJ1-4, with 9 bases aligning to TRBD1. Losses at the gene ends were 4 bases for V and 8 bases for J; bases not matched to a gene: 5. This CDR3 has 14 amino acids. Per germline, CDR1 SGHAT and CDR2 FQNNGV. CDR3 coding DNA: TGTGCCAGCAGCTCGGGACAGGGCGTCGAAAAACTGTTTTTT. Its protein is CASSSGQGVEKLFF.

The chain is built from TRBV9 and TRBJ1-1; the D gene is possibly TRBD1 (5 bases). Trimming took off 4 bases at V and 5 bases at J, with 12 bases between the two ends. CDR3 length: 13 amino acids. CDR1 and CDR2 from the germline V gene are SGDLS and YYNGEE. Written as DNA, the CDR3 is TGTGCCAGCAGCAGAGAGGGGAGGACTGAAGCTTTCTTT. Translating it yields CASSREGRTEAFF.

For this clone: Germline is not matched at one junction end, which may reflect a read error. The V and J genes are TRBV7-3 and TRBJ2-3, with TRBD2 identical over 8 bases. The CDR3 loop spans 15 amino acids. In germline, CDR1 is SGHTA, CDR2 FQGTGA. In nucleotides, the CDR3 is TGTGCCAGCAGTTTAACTAGCGGTCTGTGGGATACGCAGTATTTT. It translates to CASSLTSGLWDTQYF.

V and J are TRBV2 and TRBJ1-4, with TRBD1 matching over 11 bases. CDR1 and CDR2 (germline): SNHLY, FYNNEI. This CDR3 has 15 amino acids. Trimming removed 6 bases from V and 8 bases from J; junction bases left unmatched: 8. Here the CDR3 reads CASRPRGTGGEKLFF. The CDR3 DNA reads as TGTGCCAGCAGACCTCGCGGGACAGGGGGAGAAAAACTGTTTTTT.

The V gene is TRBV5-8, the J gene TRBJ2-7, with 8 positions matching TRBD1. The trim removed 4 bases at V and 4 bases at J, leaving 7 bases unmatched. The germline gives CDR1 SGHTS, CDR2 YDEGEE. The CDR3 length is 14 residues. CDR3 sequence (DNA): TGTGCCAGCAGCCCGACAGGGGTAGGGTACGAGCAGTACTTC. As protein: CASSPTGVGYEQYF.

Points on this clone: This CDR3 is also generated by other DNA sequences in the sample. The V and J genes are TRBV7-9 and TRBJ2-3, with a weak D call TRBD1 (6 bases). Trimming shortened V by 4 bases and J by 0 bases, and 17 bases separated the two germline ends. CDR1 is SEHNR and CDR2 is FQNEAQ in the germline V gene (reference sequence). The CDR3 covers 17 residues. In DNA, the CDR3 is TGTGCCAGCAGCTCCTCTGGGCAGGGGCTTAGCACAGATACGCAGTATTTT. The encoded protein is CASSSSGQGLSTDTQYF.

The V gene is TRBV9, the J gene TRBJ2-3; 10 nucleotides align to TRBD2. The germline V gene encodes CDR1 SGDLS and CDR2 YYNGEE. J lost 4 bases, V lost 3 bases, and 5 bases had no gene match. The CDR3 has 15 amino acids. This CDR3 is CASSGIAGGADTQYF. CDR3 in DNA: TGTGCCAGCAGCGGAATAGCGGGGGGCGCAGATACGCAGTATTTT.